This T cell receptor beta chain was retrieved from a study of cytomegalovirus exposure and HLA in healthy donors (dated by TCRdb to 2017 to 2019). Some background on the complete study: According to a later analysis, the roughly 120 validation repertoires were produced on the same platform as the 700 or so repertoires of the first cohort. The study was designed to test whether signatures of past pathogen exposure could be identified by cataloging public T cell receptors. In addition to the first cohort of 666 subjects, a separate validation cohort of approximately 120 different subjects was used. To predict cytomegalovirus infection status, the study combined high-throughput TCR immunosequencing, statistical association of individual TCRs with disease status, and machine learning.

Library construction relied on the immunoSEQ multiplex PCR assay. As for the authors' bioinformatics: A statistical classification framework was developed to diagnose cytomegalovirus status using the catalog of TCR beta chain sequences. In TCRdb, the immuneACCESS table is reduced to in-frame sequences with V and J assigned. These tables do not hold every clone; where another copy was compared, an unresolved V gene accounts for under half, and the others remain unexplained. Clone size and the V and J calls come from that table; the DNA yielded D and trimming. In this sample the table shows about 250,000 clones, 87% of which occur a single time. Together, the top ten hold approximately 12% of the sample. The research as a whole found: In the study, about 150 TCR beta chains were listed as associated with cytomegalovirus. The classifier was reported to diagnose cytomegalovirus status with high specificity and sensitivity in both the original and validation cohorts. All 120 or so repertoires were used to score co-occurrence in the validation cohort in a later analysis, because that analysis had no HLA typing for the cohort. The authors suggested that the approach could potentially be extended to other disease states and immunological phenotypes. Most TCR sequences were seen in very few donors, while some public TCRs were found in many individuals. In vitro tests confirmed that a few of the cytomegalovirus-associated TCR beta chains recognize cytomegalovirus antigens. In a later analysis, TCRs clustered in the first cohort were found to also tend to co-occur in the roughly 120 validation repertoires, with about 93% of cluster scores above 0.

From cysteine to phenylalanine, the CDR3 is 15 amino acids long. Only the CDR3 DNA stays, 45 bases, in frame from base 1. V loses 3 bases at its end and J loses 4 bases; junction bases beyond the gene matches: 6. The germline V gene sets CDR1 to SGDLS and CDR2 to YYNGEE. The donors belonged to the validation cohort of over a hundred subjects, which was separate from the approximately 680-subject first cohort. With respect to this clone: No antigen is known for it. Base qualities are not recorded, but no much larger clone differs from it by a single base.

The rearrangement combines TRBV9 with TRBJ2-7, with 11 bases in between that match TRBD1. This clonotype originated in a man aged 18 to 29 in good health and CMV-seropositive. Sequencing was carried out using PBMCs. The base sequence is TGTGCCAGCAGCGCCGGGACAGGGGGAGCGTACGAGCAGTACTTC. Translated, this is CASSAGTGGAYEQYF.